This T cell receptor beta chain was sequenced during a study of T cells in Graves' hyperthyroidism and ophthalmopathy (dated by TCRdb to 2018 to 2020). Broadly, across the study: Peripheral blood samples were taken at the time of initial diagnosis, prior to any treatment. Prospective prediction of ophthalmopathy was tested in an independent validation cohort consisting of roughly 20 hyperthyroidism patients and 15 or so patients who later progressed to ophthalmopathy. To identify distinguishing TCR V-J signatures, a discovery cohort of about a hundred patients was used, comprising under 45 with Graves' ophthalmopathy and some 60 with stable Graves' hyperthyroidism. The paper describes TCR Vbeta CDR3 sequencing of fewer than 150 peripheral blood samples, made up of about 40 ophthalmopathy patients, 70 to 75 hyperthyroidism patients and roughly 17 progressor patients. In addition, the study compared T-cell repertoires in thyroid tissue and in blood from five or six Graves' hyperthyroidism patients. Once sampling was done, hyperthyroidism patients were given methimazole at a starting dose of 30 mg daily, whereas ophthalmopathy patients were given high-dose intravenous methylprednisolone. For training and testing, the 100 or so patients in the discovery cohort were randomly divided in a 7:3 ratio. Broad study findings and their caveats: In validation, the model predicted progression to ophthalmopathy a median of roughly six months before onset, with approximately 71% sensitivity and roughly 77% specificity. In cross-validation, a model built on a 13 V-J signature told ophthalmopathy apart from stable hyperthyroidism with 85% to 90% sensitivity and around 84% specificity, and in testing the same model reached 80%/75%. Most expanded thyroid clonotypes (frequency above 0.001) were also found in blood, which suggests that blood repertoires may mirror thyroid immune responses. No statistical method was used to fix the sample size in advance, and group allocation was not hidden from the investigators.

There are a few counts of this clonotype. Its antigen is unknown. No base qualities exist here, and no much larger clone lies one base off it. TCR beta CDR3 regions were amplified from RNA transcripts. The first round of RT-PCR for the TCR CDR3 was performed with the HTBI primer set and the Qiagen OneStep RT-PCR kit. A second multiplex PCR round built the libraries, followed by size selection and purification. Sequencing of the libraries was done on an Illumina HiSeq2000 using paired-end 100 bp reads. The study's processing was this. SOAPnuke was used to process the raw data, removing reads that contained adapters or uncalled bases, had a mean Phred below 15, or lacked an exact match to the constant primer or identifier. High-quality paired reads were merged using COPE v1.2.5, and each unique nucleotide sequence was defined as a clonotype. MiTCR v1.1 was used to align the clonotypes against IMGT TRBV, TRBD and TRBJ reference segments. The analysis was restricted to V-J combinations with a frequency above 0.0001, which together covered around 99% of the repertoires. The TCS score was defined as F50 (clonal expansion) divided by E x V (chaos), with BLOSUM62-based TCRdist calculated between CDR3 peptides within each V-J. Welch's t-statistics and random forest reduced fewer than 550 V-J features to fewer than 15, which were used in a naive Bayes classifier (R e1071). TCRdb handled the public reads itself, with Q25 trimming in fastp and clone calling in MiXCR, and kept productive beta chains. Entries are consolidated by CDR3 protein sequence, retaining the most common genes and DNA. None of the V and J calls come from the authors' own analysis; TCRdb made them. Present in this sample are hundreds of thousands of distinct CDR3 sequences, 15% to 18% of which were seen just once. Roughly 8% of the sample belongs to the ten largest clones.

Stable Graves' hyperthyroidism was defined as the absence of progression to ophthalmopathy over 18 months of follow-up. Hyperthyroidism patients were newly diagnosed, with disease duration under 2 months, and aged 18 to 65 years. Any patient with an uncontrolled infection, another autoimmune disease, pregnancy or lactation was excluded. Diagnoses were established on the basis of clinical symptoms, serum thyroxine and TRAb, thyroid ultrasound, and orbital computed tomography. PBMCs were isolated from more than 8 ml of fresh peripheral blood by Ficoll-Paque density gradient centrifugation. Total RNA was extracted using Trizol reagent, and RNA quality was assessed on an Agilent 2100 Bioanalyzer. V was cut back by 2 bases and J by 0 bases, leaving a gap of 14 bases between them. CDR1 and CDR2 (MNHEY, SMNVEV) derive from the germline V gene (reference sequence). The CDR3, from cysteine to phenylalanine, totals 17 residues. The read is trimmed to its CDR3 DNA, 51 bases read in frame from base 1.

The sample consisted of blood. Recombination joined TRBV27 with TRBJ1-5; D gene: possibly TRBD1, on 6 matching bases. This clonotype was sampled from a woman aged 18-29 years with Graves' hyperthyroidism. The CDR3 sequence is CASSLPGGGPSNQPQHF. The bases read TGTGCCAGCAGTTTACCCGGGGGGGGCCCTAGCAATCAGCCCCAGCATTTT.